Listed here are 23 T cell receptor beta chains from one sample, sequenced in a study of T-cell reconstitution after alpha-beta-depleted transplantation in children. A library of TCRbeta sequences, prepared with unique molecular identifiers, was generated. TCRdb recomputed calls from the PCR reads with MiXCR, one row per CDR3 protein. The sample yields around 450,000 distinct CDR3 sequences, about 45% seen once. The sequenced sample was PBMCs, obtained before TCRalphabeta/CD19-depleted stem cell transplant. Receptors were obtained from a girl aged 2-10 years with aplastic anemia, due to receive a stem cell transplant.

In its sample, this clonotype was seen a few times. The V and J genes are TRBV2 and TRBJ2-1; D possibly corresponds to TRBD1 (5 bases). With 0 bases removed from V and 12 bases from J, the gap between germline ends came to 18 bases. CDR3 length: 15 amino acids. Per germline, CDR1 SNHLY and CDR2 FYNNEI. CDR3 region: CASSEAEPESRGQFF. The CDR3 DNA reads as TGTGCCAGCAGTGAAGCGGAACCGGAGTCAAGGGGGCAGTTCTTC.

The CDR3 is CSVATGMGEQYF. The CDR3 DNA reads as TGCAGCGTTGCGACAGGGATGGGCGAGCAGTACTTC. The V and J genes are TRBV29-1 and TRBJ2-7; 7 bases map to TRBD1. The V gene end was trimmed by 4 bases and the J gene end by 6 bases; junction bases not matched to a gene: 6. The CDR3 extends over 12 amino acids. Germline V gene lookup returns CDR1 SQVTM and CDR2 ANQGSEA.

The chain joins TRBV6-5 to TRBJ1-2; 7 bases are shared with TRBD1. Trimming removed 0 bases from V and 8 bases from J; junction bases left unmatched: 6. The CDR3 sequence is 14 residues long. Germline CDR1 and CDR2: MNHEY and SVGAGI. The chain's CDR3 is CASSYSDRSKGYTF. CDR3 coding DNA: TGTGCCAGCAGTTACTCGGACAGGTCTAAGGGCTACACCTTC.

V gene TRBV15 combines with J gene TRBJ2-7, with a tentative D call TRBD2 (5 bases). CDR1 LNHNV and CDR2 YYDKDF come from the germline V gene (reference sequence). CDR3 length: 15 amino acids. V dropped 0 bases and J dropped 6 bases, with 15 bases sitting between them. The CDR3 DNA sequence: TGTGCCACCAGCAGAGATTATGAGGGAGCGCGCGAGCAGTACTTC. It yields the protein CATSRDYEGAREQYF.

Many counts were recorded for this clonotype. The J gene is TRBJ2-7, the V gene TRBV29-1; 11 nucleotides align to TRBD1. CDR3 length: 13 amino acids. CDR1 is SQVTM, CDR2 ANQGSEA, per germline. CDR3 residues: CSVSGQGAYEQYF. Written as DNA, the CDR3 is TGCAGTGTTTCGGGACAGGGGGCCTACGAGCAGTACTTC.

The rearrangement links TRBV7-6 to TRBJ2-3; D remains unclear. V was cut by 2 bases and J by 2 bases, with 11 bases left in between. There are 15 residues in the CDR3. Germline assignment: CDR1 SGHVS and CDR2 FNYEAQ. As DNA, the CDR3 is TGTGCCAGCAGCTTACGGGCCGCTAACACAGATACGCAGTATTTT. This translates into CASSLRAANTDTQYF.

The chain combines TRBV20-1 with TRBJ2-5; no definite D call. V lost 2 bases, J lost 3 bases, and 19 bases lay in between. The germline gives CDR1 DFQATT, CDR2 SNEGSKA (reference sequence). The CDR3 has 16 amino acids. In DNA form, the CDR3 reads TGCAGTGCTAGACCGGATAATACTAACTTCAAAGAGACCCAGTACTTC. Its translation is CSARPDNTNFKETQYF.

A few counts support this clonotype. The CDR3 DNA follows: TGTGCCAGCGATCAGACTAGCGGGAGTGAGACCCAGTACTTC. This encodes CASDQTSGSETQYF. The V and J genes are TRBV6-2 or TRBV6-3 and TRBJ2-5; 12 bases map to TRBD2. Germline CDR1 MNHEY, CDR2 SVGEGT. With V trimmed by 8 bases and J by 5 bases, 6 bases remained unmatched. The CDR3 is made up of 14 amino acids.

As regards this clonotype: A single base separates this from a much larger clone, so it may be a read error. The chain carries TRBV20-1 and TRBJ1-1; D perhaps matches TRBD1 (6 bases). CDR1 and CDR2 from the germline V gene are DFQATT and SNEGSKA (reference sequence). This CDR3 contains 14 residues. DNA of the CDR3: TGCGGTGCTAGGGAGGGCAGGGGGAACACTGAAGCTTTCTTT. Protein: CGAREGRGNTEAFF.

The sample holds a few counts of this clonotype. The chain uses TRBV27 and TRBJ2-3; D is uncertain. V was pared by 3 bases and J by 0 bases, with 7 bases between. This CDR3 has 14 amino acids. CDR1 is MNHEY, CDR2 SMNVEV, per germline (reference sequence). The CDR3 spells CASSLDRSTDTQYF. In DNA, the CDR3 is TGTGCCAGCAGTTTGGACCGTAGCACAGATACGCAGTATTTT.

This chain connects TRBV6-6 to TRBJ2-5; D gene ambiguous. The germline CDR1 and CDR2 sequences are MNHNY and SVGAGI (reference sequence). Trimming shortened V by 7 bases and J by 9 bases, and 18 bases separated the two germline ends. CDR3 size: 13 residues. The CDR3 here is CASTRENLGSQYF. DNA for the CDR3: TGTGCCAGCACCCGAGAGAATCTCGGGTCCCAGTACTTC.

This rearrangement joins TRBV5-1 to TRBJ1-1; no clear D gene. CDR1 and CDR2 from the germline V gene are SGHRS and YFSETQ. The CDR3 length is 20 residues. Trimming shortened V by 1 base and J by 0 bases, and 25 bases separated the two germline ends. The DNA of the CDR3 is TGCGCCAGCAGCTTGAGGGTGGGTGGTGGCCTGAACTACATGAACACTGAAGCTTTCTTT. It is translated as CASSLRVGGGLNYMNTEAFF.

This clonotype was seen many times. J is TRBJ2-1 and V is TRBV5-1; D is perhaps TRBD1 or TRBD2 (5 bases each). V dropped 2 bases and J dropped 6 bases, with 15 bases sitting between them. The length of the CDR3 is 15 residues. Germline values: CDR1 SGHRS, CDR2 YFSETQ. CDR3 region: CASSFIGFGGNEQFF. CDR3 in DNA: TGCGCCAGCAGCTTTATCGGTTTTGGGGGCAATGAGCAGTTCTTC.

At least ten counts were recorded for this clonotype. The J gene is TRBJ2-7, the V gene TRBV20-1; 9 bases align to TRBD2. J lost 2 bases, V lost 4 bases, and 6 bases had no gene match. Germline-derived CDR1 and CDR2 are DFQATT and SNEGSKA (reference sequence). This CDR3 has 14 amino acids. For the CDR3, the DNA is TGCAGTGCTACAGATGCGGGAGGGCCCTACGAGCAGTACTTC. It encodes CSATDAGGPYEQYF.

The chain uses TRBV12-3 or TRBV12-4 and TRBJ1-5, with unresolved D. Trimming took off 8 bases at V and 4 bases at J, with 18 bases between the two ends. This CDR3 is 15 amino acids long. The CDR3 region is CASSDRRRGNQPQHF. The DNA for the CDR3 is TGTGCCAGCTCCGATCGGAGGCGCGGGAATCAGCCCCAGCATTTT.

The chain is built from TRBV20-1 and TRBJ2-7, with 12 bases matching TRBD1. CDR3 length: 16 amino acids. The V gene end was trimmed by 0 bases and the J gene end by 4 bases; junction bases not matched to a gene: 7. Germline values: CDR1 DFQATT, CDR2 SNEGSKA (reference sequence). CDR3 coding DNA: TGCAGTGCTAGAGATCCGGGACAGGGGGCCGGATACGAGCAGTACTTC. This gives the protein CSARDPGQGAGYEQYF.

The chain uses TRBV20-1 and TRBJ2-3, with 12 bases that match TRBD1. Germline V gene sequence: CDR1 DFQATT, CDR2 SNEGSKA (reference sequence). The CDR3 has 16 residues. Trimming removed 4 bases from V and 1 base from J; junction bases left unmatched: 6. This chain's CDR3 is CSAKRDRGLRTDTQYF. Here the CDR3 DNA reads TGCAGTGCTAAAAGGGACAGGGGGCTCCGCACAGATACGCAGTATTTT.

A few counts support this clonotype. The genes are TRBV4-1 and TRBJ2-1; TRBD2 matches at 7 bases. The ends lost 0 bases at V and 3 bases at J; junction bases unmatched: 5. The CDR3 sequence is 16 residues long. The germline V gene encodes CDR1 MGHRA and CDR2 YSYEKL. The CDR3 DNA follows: TGCGCCAGCAGCCAAGAGACTAGCACCTACTACAATGAGCAGTTCTTC. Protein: CASSQETSTYYNEQFF.

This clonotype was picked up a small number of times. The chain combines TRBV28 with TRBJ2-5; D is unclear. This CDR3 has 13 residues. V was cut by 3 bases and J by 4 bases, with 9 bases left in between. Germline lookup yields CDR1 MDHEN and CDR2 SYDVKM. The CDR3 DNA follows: TGTGCCAGCAGTTTGGTAGTAGGAGAGACCCAGTACTTC. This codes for CASSLVVGETQYF.

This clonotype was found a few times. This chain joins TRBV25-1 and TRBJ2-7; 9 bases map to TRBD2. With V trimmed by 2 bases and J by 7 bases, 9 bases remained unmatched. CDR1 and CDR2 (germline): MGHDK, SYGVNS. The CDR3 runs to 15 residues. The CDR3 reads CASSELAGLSGEQYF. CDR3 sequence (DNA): TGTGCCAGCAGTGAACTAGCGGGGCTTTCGGGGGAGCAGTACTTC.

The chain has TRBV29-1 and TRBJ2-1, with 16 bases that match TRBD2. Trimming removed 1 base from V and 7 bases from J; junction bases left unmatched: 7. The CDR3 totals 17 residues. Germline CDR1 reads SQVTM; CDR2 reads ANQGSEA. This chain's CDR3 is CSVEAGTSGRAVNEQFF. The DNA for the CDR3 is TGCAGCGTTGAAGCCGGGACTAGCGGGAGGGCCGTGAATGAGCAGTTCTTC.

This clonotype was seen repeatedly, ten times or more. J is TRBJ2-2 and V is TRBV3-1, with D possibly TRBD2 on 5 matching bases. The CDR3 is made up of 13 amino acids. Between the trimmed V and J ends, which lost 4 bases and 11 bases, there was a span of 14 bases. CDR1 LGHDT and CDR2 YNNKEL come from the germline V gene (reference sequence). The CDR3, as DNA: TGTGCCAGCAGCCTCCGGACTCCACATGAGCTGTTTTTT. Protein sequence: CASSLRTPHELFF.

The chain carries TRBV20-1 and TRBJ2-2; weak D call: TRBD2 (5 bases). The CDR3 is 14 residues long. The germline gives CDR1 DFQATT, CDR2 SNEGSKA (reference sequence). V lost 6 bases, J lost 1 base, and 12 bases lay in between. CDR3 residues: CSARENKNTGELFF. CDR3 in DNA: TGCAGTGCCCGGGAAAATAAGAACACCGGGGAGCTGTTTTTT.